This paragraph covers one TCR beta chain sequence. Its antigen is as yet unknown. The Oncomine TCR Beta short-read assay generated sequence data from the DNA of cultured CD4+ T cells. Using its own MiXCR run on the PCR reads, TCRdb lists one record per CDR3 protein. The data show about 10,000 distinct CDR3 sequences, under 70% seen once. The germline gives CDR1 SGHDT, CDR2 YYEEEE. V lost 0 bases and J lost 2, with 9 bases in between. CDR3 length: 14 residues. Treatment described: 10-day PBMC culture with coronavirus spike peptide pools or control peptides (ViraFEST assay). Before TCRs were sequenced, ViraFEST expanded antigen-specific T cells with peptide pools. After being plated at two million per well, PBMCs were cultured with roughly 9.3 IU/ml IL-2 and around 9.7 ug/ml peptide pools. The sample comes from a study of vaccination and CD4 T cells after COVID-19. Study background: Six males and four females constituted the convalescent cohort, two of whom were Hispanic.

Sequencing was carried out using CD4+ T cells from blood, cultured in vitro. The clonotype originates from a human donor who had recovered from COVID-19. The gene calls are TRBV5-6 and TRBJ2-7; tentative D call: TRBD2 (6 bases). The CDR3 here is CASSLGLGAYEQYF. CDR3 nucleotides: TGTGCCAGCAGCTTGGGACTAGGGGCCTACGAGCAGTACTTC.